This TCR beta chain was retrieved from a study of STAT5B mutations in CD4+ large granular lymphocyte leukemia. Findings of the study overall: Top patient clones used TRBV06 genes more often: 8/27 versus 2/35 in controls.

Original data processing: Lowest detectable productive clonotype frequency was 2.59 x 10-5. Profiling relied on immunoSEQ multiplex PCR, and the TCRdb table lists in-frame clones only, not all of them. V and J calls and clone size are copied from that table; D and trimming were computed from the DNA. The table includes about 34,000 clones, just under 75% detected once. Germline lookup yields CDR1 SGHTS and CDR2 YDEGEE. Trimming cost V 4 bases and J 5 bases, with 4 bases left between them. CDR3 length: 11 amino acids. Remarks on this clone: Antigen unknown.

The source material was CD4+ T cells from blood buffy coats. The receptor was derived from a human donor in good health. V and J are TRBV5-8 and TRBJ1-5; no clear D. The CDR3 region has the DNA TGTGCCAGCAGCCGGTATCAGCCCCAGCATTTT. Translated: CASSRYQPQHF.